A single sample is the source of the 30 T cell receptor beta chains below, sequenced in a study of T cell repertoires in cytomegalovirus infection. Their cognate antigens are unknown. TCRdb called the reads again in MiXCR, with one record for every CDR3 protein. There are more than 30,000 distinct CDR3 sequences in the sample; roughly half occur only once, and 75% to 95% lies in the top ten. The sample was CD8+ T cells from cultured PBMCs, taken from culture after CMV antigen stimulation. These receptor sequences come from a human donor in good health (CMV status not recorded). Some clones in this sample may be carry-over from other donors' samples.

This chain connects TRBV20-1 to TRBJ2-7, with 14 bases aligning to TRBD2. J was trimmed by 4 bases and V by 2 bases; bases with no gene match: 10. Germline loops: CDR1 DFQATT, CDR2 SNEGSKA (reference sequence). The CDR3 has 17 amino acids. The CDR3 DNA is TGCAGTGCTAGAATACGTTGGACTAGCGGGAGGAAGTACGAGCAGTACTTC. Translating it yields CSARIRWTSGRKYEQYF.

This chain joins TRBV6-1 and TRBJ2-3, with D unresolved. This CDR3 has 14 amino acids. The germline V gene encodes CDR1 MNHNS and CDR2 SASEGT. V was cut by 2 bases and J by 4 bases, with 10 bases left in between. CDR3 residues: CASSESLLADTQYF. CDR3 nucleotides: TGTGCCAGCAGTGAATCACTTCTCGCAGATACGCAGTATTTT.

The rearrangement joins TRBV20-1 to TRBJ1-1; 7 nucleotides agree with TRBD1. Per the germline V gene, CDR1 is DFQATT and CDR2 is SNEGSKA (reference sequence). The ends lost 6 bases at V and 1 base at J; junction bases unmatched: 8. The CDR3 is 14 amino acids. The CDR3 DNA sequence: TGCAGTGCCTATACCGGGACAGAGAACACTGAAGCTTTCTTT. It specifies CSAYTGTENTEAFF.

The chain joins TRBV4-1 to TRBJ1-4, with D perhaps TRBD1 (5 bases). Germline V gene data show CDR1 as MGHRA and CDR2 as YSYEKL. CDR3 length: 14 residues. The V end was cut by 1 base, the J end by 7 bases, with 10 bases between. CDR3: CASSQGARAEKLFF. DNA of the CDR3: TGCGCCAGCAGCCAAGGGGCCAGGGCTGAAAAACTGTTTTTT.

Here the CDR3 reads CASSTARTQRENTEAFF. For the CDR3, the DNA is TGTGCCAGCAGTACCGCTCGGACCCAAAGGGAGAACACTGAAGCTTTCTTT. The gene calls are TRBV27 and TRBJ1-1; D uncertain. Germline loops: CDR1 MNHEY, CDR2 SMNVEV (reference sequence). Trimming pared 5 bases from V and 1 base from J, leaving 20 bases between. CDR3 length: 17 residues.

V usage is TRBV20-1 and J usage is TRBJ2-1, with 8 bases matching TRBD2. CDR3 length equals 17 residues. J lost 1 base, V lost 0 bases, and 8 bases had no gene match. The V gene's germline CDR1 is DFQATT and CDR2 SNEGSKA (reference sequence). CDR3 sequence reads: CSARDKRLAGSYNEQFF. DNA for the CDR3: TGCAGTGCTAGAGATAAAAGGCTAGCGGGTTCCTACAATGAGCAGTTCTTC.

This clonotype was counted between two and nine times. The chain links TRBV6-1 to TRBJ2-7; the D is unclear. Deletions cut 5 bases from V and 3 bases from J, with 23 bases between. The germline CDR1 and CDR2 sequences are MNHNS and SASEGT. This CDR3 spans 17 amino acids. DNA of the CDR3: TGTGCCAGCAGTTTCTCTTTTTTAGAGCACCAATTCTACGAGCAGTACTTC. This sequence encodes CASSFSFLEHQFYEQYF.

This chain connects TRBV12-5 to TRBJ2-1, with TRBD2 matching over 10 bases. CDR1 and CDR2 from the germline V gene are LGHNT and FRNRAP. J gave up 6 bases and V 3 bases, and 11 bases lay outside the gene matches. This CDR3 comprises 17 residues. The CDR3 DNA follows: TGTGCTAGTGGTTTAACGGCGGGACTAGCGCAGTCCAATGAGCAGTTCTTC. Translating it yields CASGLTAGLAQSNEQFF.

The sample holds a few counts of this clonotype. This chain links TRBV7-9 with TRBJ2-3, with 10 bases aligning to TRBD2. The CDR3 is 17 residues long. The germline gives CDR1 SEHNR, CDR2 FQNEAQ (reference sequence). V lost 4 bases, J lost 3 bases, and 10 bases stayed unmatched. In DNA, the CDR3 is TGTGCCAGCAGCTCAAGCGCGAGCGGGAGGGCGACAGATACGCAGTATTTT. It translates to CASSSSASGRATDTQYF.

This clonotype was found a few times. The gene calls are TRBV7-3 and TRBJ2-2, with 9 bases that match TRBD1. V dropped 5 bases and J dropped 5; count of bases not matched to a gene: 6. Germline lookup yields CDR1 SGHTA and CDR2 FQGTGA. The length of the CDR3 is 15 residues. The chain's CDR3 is CASSQSDRGTGELFF. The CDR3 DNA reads TGTGCCAGCAGCCAATCGGACAGGGGTACCGGGGAGCTGTTTTTT.

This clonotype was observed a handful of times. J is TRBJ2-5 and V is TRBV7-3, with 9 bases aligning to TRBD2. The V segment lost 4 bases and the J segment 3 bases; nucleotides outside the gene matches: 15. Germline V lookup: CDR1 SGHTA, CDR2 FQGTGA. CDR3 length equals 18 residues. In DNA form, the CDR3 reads TGTGCCAGCAGCTCCGCCCCCGCCCATAGCGGGAGTGAAGAGACCCAGTACTTC. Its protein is CASSSAPAHSGSEETQYF. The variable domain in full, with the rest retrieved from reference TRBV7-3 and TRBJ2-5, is GAGVSQTPSNKVTEKGKYVELRCDPISGHTALYWYRQSLGQGPEFLIYFQGTGAADDSGLPNDRFFAVRPEGSVSTLKIQRTERGDSAVYLCASSSAPAHSGSEETQYFGPGTRLLVL.

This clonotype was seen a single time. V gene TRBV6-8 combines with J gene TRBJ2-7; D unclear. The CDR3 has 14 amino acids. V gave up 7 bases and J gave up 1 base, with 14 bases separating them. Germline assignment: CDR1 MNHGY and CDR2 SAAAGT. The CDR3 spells CASMAGKQSYEQYF. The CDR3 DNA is TGTGCCAGCATGGCCGGCAAACAATCCTACGAGCAGTACTTC.

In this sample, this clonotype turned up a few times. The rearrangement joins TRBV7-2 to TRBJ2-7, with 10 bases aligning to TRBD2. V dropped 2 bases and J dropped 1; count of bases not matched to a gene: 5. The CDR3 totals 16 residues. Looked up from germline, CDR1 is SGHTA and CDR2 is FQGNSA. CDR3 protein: CASSLMGLAISYEQYF. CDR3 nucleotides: TGTGCCAGCAGCTTAATGGGACTAGCGATTTCCTACGAGCAGTACTTC.

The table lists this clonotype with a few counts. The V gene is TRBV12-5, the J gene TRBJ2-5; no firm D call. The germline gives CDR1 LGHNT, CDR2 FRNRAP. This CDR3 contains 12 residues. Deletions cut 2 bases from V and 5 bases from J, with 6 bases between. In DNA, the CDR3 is TGTGCTAGTGGTTTGCAAGAGGAGACCCAGTACTTC. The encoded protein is CASGLQEETQYF.

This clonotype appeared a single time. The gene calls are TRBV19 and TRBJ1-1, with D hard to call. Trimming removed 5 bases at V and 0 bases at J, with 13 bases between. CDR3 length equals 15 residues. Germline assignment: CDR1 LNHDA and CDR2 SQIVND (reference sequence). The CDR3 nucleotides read TGTGCCAGTAGTGGTCTCCGGATCGTGAACACTGAAGCTTTCTTT. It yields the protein CASSGLRIVNTEAFF.

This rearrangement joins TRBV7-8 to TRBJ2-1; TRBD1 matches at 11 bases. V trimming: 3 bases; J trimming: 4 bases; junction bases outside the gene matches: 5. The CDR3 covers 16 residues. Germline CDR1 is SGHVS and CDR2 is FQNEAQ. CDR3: CASSFPGQGAYNEQFF. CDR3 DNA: TGTGCCAGCAGCTTTCCTGGACAGGGGGCTTACAATGAGCAGTTCTTC.

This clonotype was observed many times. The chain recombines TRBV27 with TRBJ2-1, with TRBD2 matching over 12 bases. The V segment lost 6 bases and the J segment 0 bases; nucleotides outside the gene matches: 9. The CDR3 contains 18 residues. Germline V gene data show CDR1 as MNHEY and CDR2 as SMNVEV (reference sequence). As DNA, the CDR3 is TGTGCCAGCAGCTCGGGACTAGCGGGTCCCACCTCCTACAATGAGCAGTTCTTC. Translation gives CASSSGLAGPTSYNEQFF.

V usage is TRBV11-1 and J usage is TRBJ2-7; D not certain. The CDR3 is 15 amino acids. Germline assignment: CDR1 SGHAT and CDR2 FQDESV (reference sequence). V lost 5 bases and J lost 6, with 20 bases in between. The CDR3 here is CASSLPARVVGEQYF. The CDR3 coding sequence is TGTGCCAGCAGCCTACCCGCTCGAGTGGTGGGCGAGCAGTACTTC. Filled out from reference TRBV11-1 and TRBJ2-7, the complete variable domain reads EAEVAQSPRYKITEKSQAVAFWCDPISGHATLYWYRQILGQGPELLVQFQDESVVDDSQLPKDRFSAERLKGVDSTLKIQPAELGDSAMYLCASSLPARVVGEQYFGPGTRLTVT.

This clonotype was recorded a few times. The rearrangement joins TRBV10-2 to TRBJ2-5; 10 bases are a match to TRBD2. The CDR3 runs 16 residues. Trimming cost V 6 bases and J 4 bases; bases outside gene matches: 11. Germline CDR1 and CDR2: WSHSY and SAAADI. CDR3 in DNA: TGCGCCAGCAGGGGGCCAGCGGGGGGGCCCGGAGAGACCCAGTACTTC. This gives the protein CASRGPAGGPGETQYF.

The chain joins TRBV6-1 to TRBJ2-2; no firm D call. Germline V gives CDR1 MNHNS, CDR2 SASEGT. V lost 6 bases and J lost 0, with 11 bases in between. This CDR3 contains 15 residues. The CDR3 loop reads CASRPFDANTGELFF. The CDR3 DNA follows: TGTGCCAGCAGGCCCTTCGACGCGAACACCGGGGAGCTGTTTTTT.

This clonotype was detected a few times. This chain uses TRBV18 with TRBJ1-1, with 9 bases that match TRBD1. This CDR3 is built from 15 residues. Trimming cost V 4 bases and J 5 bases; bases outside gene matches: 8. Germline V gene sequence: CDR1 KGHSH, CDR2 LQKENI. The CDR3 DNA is TGTGCCAGCTCACTAAAACAGGGGGCGCGGACTGAAGCTTTCTTT. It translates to CASSLKQGARTEAFF. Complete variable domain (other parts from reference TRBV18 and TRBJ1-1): NAGVMQNPRHLVRRRGQEARLRCSPMKGHSHVYWYRQLPEEGLKFMVYLQKENIIDESGMPKERFSAEFPKEGPSILRIQQVVRGDSAAYFCASSLKQGARTEAFFGQGTRLTVV.

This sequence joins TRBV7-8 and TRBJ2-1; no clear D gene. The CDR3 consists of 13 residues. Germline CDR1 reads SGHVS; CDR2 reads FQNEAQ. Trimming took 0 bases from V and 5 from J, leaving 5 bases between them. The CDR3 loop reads CASSLAGNNEQFF. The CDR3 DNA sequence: TGTGCCAGCAGCTTAGCGGGGAACAATGAGCAGTTCTTC.

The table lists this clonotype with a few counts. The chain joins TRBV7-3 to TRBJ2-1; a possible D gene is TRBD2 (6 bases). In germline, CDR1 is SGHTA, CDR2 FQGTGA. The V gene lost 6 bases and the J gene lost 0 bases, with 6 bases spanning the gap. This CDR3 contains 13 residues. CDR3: CASSSGSYNEQFF. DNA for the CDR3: TGTGCCAGCAGTAGCGGCTCCTACAATGAGCAGTTCTTC.

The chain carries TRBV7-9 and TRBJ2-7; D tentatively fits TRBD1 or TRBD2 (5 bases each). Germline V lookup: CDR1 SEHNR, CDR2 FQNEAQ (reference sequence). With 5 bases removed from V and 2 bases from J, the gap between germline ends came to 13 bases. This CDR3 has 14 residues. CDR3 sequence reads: CASSHWDDAYEQYF. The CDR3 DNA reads TGTGCCAGCAGCCATTGGGACGATGCCTACGAGCAGTACTTC.

The CDR3 nucleotides are TGTGCCAGTAGTGGGCCCGCGGGGAGGGTCACTGAAGCTTTCTTT. Protein product: CASSGPAGRVTEAFF. The genes are TRBV19 and TRBJ1-1; D remains ambiguous. The V end was cut by 5 bases, the J end by 4 bases, with 17 bases between. The CDR3 contains 15 residues. CDR1 and CDR2 (germline): LNHDA, SQIVND (reference sequence).

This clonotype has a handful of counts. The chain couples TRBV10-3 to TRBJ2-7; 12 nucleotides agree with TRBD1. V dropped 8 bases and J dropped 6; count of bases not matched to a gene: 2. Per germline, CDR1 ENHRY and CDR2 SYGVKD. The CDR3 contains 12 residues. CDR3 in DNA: TGTGCCATCGGGACAGGGGGCTTCGAGCAGTACTTC. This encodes CAIGTGGFEQYF.

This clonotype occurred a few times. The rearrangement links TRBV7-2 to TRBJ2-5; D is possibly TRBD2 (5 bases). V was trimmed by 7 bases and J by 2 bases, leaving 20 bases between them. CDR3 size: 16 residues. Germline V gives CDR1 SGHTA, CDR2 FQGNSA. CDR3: CASIFDRADTQETQYF. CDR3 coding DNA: TGTGCCAGCATCTTTGATAGAGCGGATACTCAAGAGACCCAGTACTTC.

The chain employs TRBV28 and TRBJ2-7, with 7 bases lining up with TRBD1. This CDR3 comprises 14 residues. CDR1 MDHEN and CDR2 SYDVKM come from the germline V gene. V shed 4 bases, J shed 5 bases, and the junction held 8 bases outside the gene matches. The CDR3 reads CASSWRNRGHEQYF. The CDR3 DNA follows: TGTGCCAGCAGTTGGAGGAACAGGGGTCACGAGCAGTACTTC. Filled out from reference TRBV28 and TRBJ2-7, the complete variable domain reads DVKVTQSSRYLVKRTGEKVFLECVQDMDHENMFWYRQDPGLGLRLIYFSYDVKMKEKGDIPEGYSVSREKKERFSLILESASTNQTSMYLCASSWRNRGHEQYFGPGTRLTVT.

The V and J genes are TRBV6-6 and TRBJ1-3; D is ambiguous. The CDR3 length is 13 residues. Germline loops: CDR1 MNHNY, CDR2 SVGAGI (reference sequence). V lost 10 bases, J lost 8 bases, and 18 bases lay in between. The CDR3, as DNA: TGTGCCACCCAACCTCGTCTTGGGGACACCATATATTTT. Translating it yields CATQPRLGDTIYF.

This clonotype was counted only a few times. The chain's CDR3 is CASSPDRGLTDTQYF. CDR3 nucleotides: TGTGCCAGCAGCCCGGACAGGGGGTTGACAGATACGCAGTATTTT. V and J are TRBV11-1 and TRBJ2-3, with 10 bases that match TRBD1. J gave up 3 bases and V 5 bases, and 5 bases lay outside the gene matches. Germline V gene sequence: CDR1 SGHAT, CDR2 FQDESV (reference sequence). This CDR3 has 15 residues. Filled out from reference TRBV11-1 and TRBJ2-3, the complete variable domain reads EAEVAQSPRYKITEKSQAVAFWCDPISGHATLYWYRQILGQGPELLVQFQDESVVDDSQLPKDRFSAERLKGVDSTLKIQPAELGDSAMYLCASSPDRGLTDTQYFGPGTRLTVL.